Listed here is a single T cell receptor beta chain. Its antigen is not identified. This specimen comes from a study of T-cell reconstitution after alpha-beta-depleted transplantation in children. Study outcomes and limitations: The origin of alpha-beta T cells about two months after transplant was reportedly several hundred expanded graft clones.

The library targeted TCRbeta and was prepared with unique molecular identifiers. A single record per CDR3 protein comes from TCRdb applying MiXCR to the PCR reads. The sample contains 65,000 to 90,000 distinct CDR3 sequences, about a tenth of which appear only once. The sequence was obtained from a boy aged 5-17 years with acute myeloid leukemia, due to receive a stem cell transplant. Sequencing used PBMCs, obtained before TCRalphabeta/CD19-depleted stem cell transplant.

The CDR3 loop reads CASSLAAGLNTDTQYF. The CDR3 DNA reads as TGTGCCAGCAGCTTAGCAGCAGGGTTGAACACAGATACGCAGTATTTT. The J gene is TRBJ2-3, the V gene TRBV7-2; D perhaps matches TRBD1 (5 bases). V lost 0 bases and J lost 2, with 12 bases in between. The CDR3 totals 16 residues. Per germline, CDR1 SGHTA and CDR2 FQGNSA.